This T cell receptor (beta chain) is drawn from a study of blood T cell repertoires in COVID-19 (TCRdb year 2020). For the wider study: The collaborator samples originated in the United States, Italy and Spain and spanned the acute and convalescent phases of COVID-19. Where available, HLA class I and class II types were taken from metadata supplied by the sample provider and were not determined by assay-based typing. The samples were drawn from the first 160 participants of the ongoing ImmuneRACE study and from some 1,300 subjects provided by 6 global collaborators. The prospective study material was composed of cDNA or gDNA derived from T cells, B-cell-depleted T cells, or PBMCs. The dataset comprised deeply sampled blood TCRbeta repertoires from subjects exposed to, actively infected with, or recovered from COVID-19. The repertoires were released in a freely available public database meant as a resource for research on the immune response to SARS-CoV-2. Sample metadata almost always included a de-identified subject ID, COVID-19 status, age in years and sex.

TCRbeta CDR3 regions were amplified from genomic DNA using the immunoSEQ Assay, a bias-controlled multiplex PCR. Per the authors' processing: The number of nucleated cells in each sample was estimated from the amplification of reference gene primers within the assay. To quantify the absolute abundance of each unique TCRbeta CDR3 rearrangement, sequence reads were collapsed and filtered. For each sample, productive Simpson clonality was calculated as the square root of Simpson's diversity index over productive rearrangements. TCRdb carries this immuneACCESS record with in-frame sequences only. Its versions omit some clonotypes, under half of them owing to an unresolved V gene in the studies checked, with the rest unexplained. That table supplies the V and J calls and clone size; D and trimming were determined from the DNA. The sample profile shows some 300,000 clones; around 90% of them were found once. The ten largest clonotypes hold over 1% of the sample.

Each collaborating institution followed its own protocols to collect whole blood in K2EDTA tubes. For TCRbeta analysis, collaborators shipped samples in one of three forms: frozen whole blood, isolated PBMCs, or DNA extracted from either of those sample types. Sequences MGHDK (CDR1) and SYGVNS (CDR2) are obtained from the germline V gene. Including the terminal cysteine and phenylalanine, the CDR3 comprises 14 residues. The DNA shown is the 42-base CDR3, in frame from base 1. V sheds 5 bases and J sheds 2 bases, leaving 12 bases between their ends. The count of this clone is one. What this receptor recognizes is not known. There are no base qualities to consult, and no much larger clone falls within one base. On the study overall, not on this receptor specifically: The amount of clinical and demographic metadata varied by source and participant and was provided uncurated.

The chain is made from TRBV25-1 and TRBJ2-5, with TRBD2 perhaps the D gene, on 5 matching bases. Sequenced material: peripheral blood. The sequence came from a man between 65 and 85 years old with acute or convalescent COVID-19. Read as DNA, the sequence is TGTGCCAGCAGTCGCGTTGGGAGTCAAGAGACCCAGTACTTC. The translation is CASSRVGSQETQYF.